This T cell receptor beta chain appears in the sequencing data of a study of shared clonotypes between healthy human individuals (TCRdb year 2020). For the study in its entirety: The cohort comprised a couple of women and three men aged 18 to 49 years. Per donor, leukapheresis produced somewhere between about 0.94 and 8.9 billion PBMCs. For each donor, CD4 naive and CD4 memory were each given three plates, CD8 naive was given two plates, and CD8 memory was given one plate. To increase sequencing depth and limit assay-specific biases, different laboratories used diverse techniques to prepare libraries and sequence TCR repertoires. To estimate repertoire size and how much clonotypes are shared between individuals, the study performed deep sequencing of blood TCR repertoires from a few healthy adults.

Overall results and qualifications from the work: Incomplete sequencing was indicated by rarefaction of sorted-subset datasets, despite the large sequencing depth. Clonotypes shared by all four sorted-subset donors showed higher generation probabilities than non-shared clonotypes. Pairwise subsampling led to the expectation that sequencing depth would affect the degree of clonotype sharing among donors. Naive subsets generally had larger estimated clonotype richness than memory subsets. When several donors were compared, the shared fraction of clonotypes was about 5% for naive CD4, 3% to 4% for naive CD8, 2.3% for memory CD4, and 0.35% to 0.5% for memory CD8. Sampling was restricted to blood, and TCR repertoires in tissues likely differ from the TCR repertoires found in blood. The genetic and exposure-history diversity represented was limited by the small number of donors.

Turning to this clone: This receptor's antigen is unknown. No qualities accompany the bases; no much larger clone lies one base away.

The donors were healthy, HIV-negative adults with no recently reported acute infections or vaccinations. Every donor was a Caucasian adult living in Nashville, Tennessee, USA. CD4+ T cells were enriched through magnetic negative selection, after which naive cells were positively selected on CD45RA and the remaining negative fraction served as the memory subset. Blood was obtained by leukapheresis, after which PBMCs were separated by Ficoll-Histopaque density gradient centrifugation and cryopreserved in liquid nitrogen vapor phase. Analytical flow cytometry was used to check the purity and quantity of each magnetically sorted T cell population. From each sorted fraction, genomic DNA was isolated and quantified by UV absorbance on a Nanodrop 2000c. Using the deep immunoSEQ assay, multiplex PCR amplified TCR CDR3 regions from genomic DNA. For each cell subset, the extracted genomic DNA was distributed evenly across all wells of several immunoSEQ 96-well plates, and each plate served as one replicate. Each replicate PCR for sorted subsets received about 180 ng genomic DNA, equal to tens of thousands of T cell genomes. Purified libraries were quantified with a Qubit 3.0 fluorometer, sized on a Bioanalyzer 2100, and re-quantified with the KAPA Library Quantification kit. Every immunoSEQ 96-well plate was sequenced on a separate single-read 150-cycle Illumina NextSeq 550 flow cell. Turning to the authors' computational methods: Because only junctional sequences without quality scores were contained in the immunoSEQ output, filtering matching that applied to full-length reads could not be performed. Sequences were annotated with PyIR, a Python wrapper for IgBLAST v1.9, using IMGT germline references to assign V/J genes and CDR3. Reads were filtered out if the reads had weak V/J assignments (E-value above 1e-6), no CDR3, stop codons, out-of-frame junctions, or ambiguous translated residues. V3J clonotypes were defined by identical inferred V gene, J gene, and CDR3 amino acid sequence. To compute the percentage overlap between repertoires, the number of shared unique clonotypes was divided by the size of the smaller repertoire. Richness of each repertoire was evaluated using RTK rarefaction, the Chao1 estimator, and Recon v2.1 estimates of unobserved clonotypes. OLGA was used to compute generation probabilities for all TCRbeta clonotypes that the gDNA method yielded from a few donors. TCRdb limited this immuneACCESS table to in-frame rearrangements with V and J called. A share of clones is missing; checked studies link under half to unresolved V genes, and the rest is unexplained. The V and J calls and clone size come from that table; D and trimming were worked out from the DNA. This sample holds a few million clones; more than 85% were observed only once. The biggest ten clones account for 0.39% of the sample.

Sequenced input: naive CD4+ T cells from PBMCs. The sample's cell subset or site, from its label and the paper: CD45RA+ positively selected. The sequence was collected from a man between 18 and 29 years old in good health. Some clones in this sample may be carry-over from other donors' samples.

The DNA sequence reads TGTGCCAGCAGCTTCAGGAGGGACACTGAAGCTTTCTTT. This yields the protein CASSFRRDTEAFF. Recombination connected TRBV2 to TRBJ1-1, with the identity of the D gene unclear. The germline V gene gives CDR1 as SNHLY and CDR2 as FYNNEI. The CDR3 runs 13 amino acids, cysteine and phenylalanine included. The retained sequence is limited to the CDR3, 39 bases, with the frame set at the first base. V and J are truncated by 6 bases and 3 bases respectively, leaving an intervening sequence of 11 bases.